This is a list of T cell receptor beta chains from one sample in a study of OX40 agonist ivuxolimab in advanced cancers. Sequencing was performed with immunoSEQ multiplex PCR; in TCRdb, only in-frame clones are kept and a portion is missing. This table holds tens of thousands of clones, 75% to 90% found once. The material sequenced was CD4+ or CD8+ T cells sorted from blood, taken in a trial of the OX40 agonist ivuxolimab. These TCRs come from an adult with an advanced solid tumor such as melanoma, head and neck, liver or kidney cancer. The CDR3 runs from the conserved cysteine through the conserved F or W. Fields, in order: clone size, CDR3 length, J gene, V gene, D gene, CDR3 DNA, CDR3 protein. D genes are given only for firm matches. Not every row has a clone size; where given, it reads once, few, many or a size class.

clone_size: NA
cdr3_length: 15
j_call: TRBJ1-1
v_call: TRBV5-1
d_call: TRBD1
cdr3_nt: TGCGCCAGCAGCAACCGGGACAGAATGGACACTGAAGCTTTCTTT
cdr3_aa: CASSNRDRMDTEAFF

clone_size: NA
cdr3_length: 15
j_call: TRBJ2-1
v_call: TRBV27
d_call: TRBD2
cdr3_nt: TGTGCCAGCAGTTTCCCCCTAGCGGGAGTATATGAGCAGTTCTTC
cdr3_aa: CASSFPLAGVYEQFF

clone_size: once
cdr3_length: 14
j_call: TRBJ2-2
v_call: TRBV15
d_call: NA
cdr3_nt: TGTGCCACCAGCATTTTAAGGGGGGCCGGGGAGCTGTTTTTT
cdr3_aa: CATSILRGAGELFF

clone_size: NA
cdr3_length: 16
j_call: TRBJ1-2
v_call: TRBV5-1
d_call: TRBD1
cdr3_nt: TGCGCCAGCAGTTGGTGGGCAGGGGGCGTAGGGAATGGCTACACCTTC
cdr3_aa: CASSWWAGGVGNGYTF

clone_size: few
cdr3_length: 14
j_call: TRBJ2-5
v_call: TRBV27
d_call: TRBD1
cdr3_nt: TGTGCCAGCAGTTTAATTCAGGGGGCAGAGACCCAGTACTTC
cdr3_aa: CASSLIQGAETQYF

clone_size: NA
cdr3_length: 15
j_call: TRBJ2-7
v_call: TRBV6-1
d_call: TRBD1
cdr3_nt: TGTGCCAGCAGTTCTTGGACAGGGGAGCCCTACGAGCAGTACTTC
cdr3_aa: CASSSWTGEPYEQYF

clone_size: NA
cdr3_length: 16
j_call: TRBJ2-7
v_call: TRBV23-1
d_call: TRBD1
cdr3_nt: TGCGCCAACGACAAATCAGGGGGACAGGGTGCCCACGAGCAGTACTTC
cdr3_aa: CANDKSGGQGAHEQYF

clone_size: NA
cdr3_length: 16
j_call: TRBJ2-5
v_call: TRBV6-6
d_call: TRBD2
cdr3_nt: TGTGCCAGCAGTTACGGGGCGGGAGTTCGCCAAGAGACCCAGTACTTC
cdr3_aa: CASSYGAGVRQETQYF

clone_size: NA
cdr3_length: 11
j_call: TRBJ1-1
v_call: TRBV19
d_call: NA
cdr3_nt: TGTGCCAGTATTCAGGGCCCGGAAGCTTTCTTT
cdr3_aa: CASIQGPEAFF

clone_size: NA
cdr3_length: 13
j_call: TRBJ2-1
v_call: TRBV14
d_call: NA
cdr3_nt: TGTGCCAGCAGCCAATTAAGCTGGCAGGAGCAGTTCTTC
cdr3_aa: CASSQLSWQEQFF

clone_size: NA
cdr3_length: 12
j_call: TRBJ2-7
v_call: TRBV7-9
d_call: NA
cdr3_nt: TGTGCCAGCAGCTTTACTCTATACGAGCAGTACTTC
cdr3_aa: CASSFTLYEQYF

clone_size: NA
cdr3_length: 13
j_call: TRBJ2-7
v_call: TRBV10-2
d_call: NA
cdr3_nt: TGCGCCAGCAGCAGTGGAAGAGTCTACGAGCAGTACTTC
cdr3_aa: CASSSGRVYEQYF

clone_size: NA
cdr3_length: 15
j_call: TRBJ1-1
v_call: TRBV6-1
d_call: NA
cdr3_nt: TGTGCCAGCAGTGAAATCGGACCTTCGAACACTGAAGCTTTCTTT
cdr3_aa: CASSEIGPSNTEAFF

clone_size: NA
cdr3_length: 12
j_call: TRBJ2-7
v_call: TRBV9
d_call: NA
cdr3_nt: TGTGCCAGCAGCTTAGACGGGTACGAGCAGTACTTC
cdr3_aa: CASSLDGYEQYF

clone_size: NA
cdr3_length: 12
j_call: TRBJ1-2
v_call: TRBV29-1
d_call: TRBD1
cdr3_nt: TGCAGCGCCGAGACAGGGATCTATGGCTACACCTTC
cdr3_aa: CSAETGIYGYTF

clone_size: NA
cdr3_length: 13
j_call: TRBJ2-7
v_call: TRBV5-4
d_call: NA
cdr3_nt: TGTGCCAGCAGCTGGAGCAGTACGGACGAGCAGTACTTC
cdr3_aa: CASSWSSTDEQYF

clone_size: once
cdr3_length: 14
j_call: TRBJ1-1
v_call: TRBV28
d_call: NA
cdr3_nt: TGTGCCAGCAGTCAGGACAGCCCGAACACTGAAGCTTTCTTT
cdr3_aa: CASSQDSPNTEAFF

clone_size: NA
cdr3_length: 14
j_call: TRBJ2-7
v_call: TRBV19
d_call: NA
cdr3_nt: TGTGCCAGTAGTATAGCTCCTACTTCCTACGAGCAGTACTTC
cdr3_aa: CASSIAPTSYEQYF

clone_size: NA
cdr3_length: 15
j_call: TRBJ2-3
v_call: TRBV5-1
d_call: NA
cdr3_nt: TGCGCCAGCAGCTTGGCCATGGCCATTCGGGATACGCAGTATTTT
cdr3_aa: CASSLAMAIRDTQYF

clone_size: NA
cdr3_length: 13
j_call: TRBJ2-7
v_call: TRBV14
d_call: TRBD1
cdr3_nt: TGTGCCAGCAGTTGGGCAGGGGGCGCCGAGCAGTACTTC
cdr3_aa: CASSWAGGAEQYF

clone_size: NA
cdr3_length: 14
j_call: TRBJ2-4
v_call: TRBV19
d_call: NA
cdr3_nt: TGTGCCAGTACTAGTCGACTAGCCAAAAACATTCAGTACTTC
cdr3_aa: CASTSRLAKNIQYF

clone_size: NA
cdr3_length: 10
j_call: TRBJ1-5
v_call: TRBV5-1
d_call: NA
cdr3_nt: TGCGCCAGCAGCGGGCGGCCCCAGCATTTT
cdr3_aa: CASSGRPQHF

clone_size: NA
cdr3_length: 14
j_call: TRBJ1-5
v_call: TRBV27
d_call: NA
cdr3_nt: TGTGCCAGCAGTTTACAGGGGTATGGTCAGCCCCAGCATTTT
cdr3_aa: CASSLQGYGQPQHF

clone_size: NA
cdr3_length: 14
j_call: TRBJ1-6
v_call: TRBV4-1
d_call: TRBD1
cdr3_nt: TGCGCCAGCAGCCAAGGGGACAGGGTGGTAATCCTCCACTTT
cdr3_aa: CASSQGDRVVILHF

clone_size: NA
cdr3_length: 16
j_call: TRBJ2-3
v_call: TRBV5-6
d_call: NA
cdr3_nt: TGTGCCAGCAGCTTGGGTGGCTTTACCTCCACAGATACGCAGTATTTT
cdr3_aa: CASSLGGFTSTDTQYF

clone_size: once
cdr3_length: 13
j_call: TRBJ2-5
v_call: TRBV28
d_call: TRBD1
cdr3_nt: TGTGCCCTGCCAGGGGACAGGGAAGAGACCCAGTACTTC
cdr3_aa: CALPGDREETQYF

clone_size: NA
cdr3_length: 14
j_call: TRBJ2-2
v_call: TRBV30
d_call: NA
cdr3_nt: TGTGCCTGGAGTGCGAGTAGTAACACCGGGGAGCTGTTTTTT
cdr3_aa: CAWSASSNTGELFF

clone_size: NA
cdr3_length: 15
j_call: TRBJ1-2
v_call: TRBV6-1
d_call: NA
cdr3_nt: TGTGCCAGCAGTGAAGGGACAGTGCCTAACTATGGCTACACCTTC
cdr3_aa: CASSEGTVPNYGYTF

clone_size: NA
cdr3_length: 12
j_call: TRBJ1-1
v_call: TRBV7-9
d_call: NA
cdr3_nt: TGTGCGCTGCAGGGGATGAACACTGAAGCTTTCTTT
cdr3_aa: CALQGMNTEAFF